One and the same sample provided the 7 T cell receptor beta chains below, sequenced in a study of T cells in localized non-small cell lung cancer. The data were produced by immunoSEQ multiplex PCR, yet TCRdb's version contains in-frame clones alone and is incomplete. This sample has some 2,000 clones; less than 25% occur once, and the top ten carry 8.4%. The source was lung tumor tissue, collected before any cancer treatment. The source is a woman aged 35 to 69 with stage I lung adenocarcinoma.

The rearrangement links TRBV12-5 to TRBJ2-1; D may be TRBD1 (5 bases). The CDR3 contains 15 residues. Germline CDR1 reads LGHNT; CDR2 reads FRNRAP. CDR3: CASIGRVSGYNEQFF. CDR3 bases: TGTGCCAGCATTGGCAGGGTTTCGGGCTACAATGAGCAGTTCTTC.

This chain joins TRBV28 and TRBJ1-2, with D hard to call. Trimming removed 1 base from V and 1 base from J, with 7 bases in between. The CDR3 runs to 14 residues. Germline V gene data show CDR1 as MDHEN and CDR2 as SYDVKM. CDR3 coding DNA: TGTGCCAGCAGTTTATCGGGAGGTAACTATGGCTACACCTTC. Its protein product is CASSLSGGNYGYTF.

The J gene is TRBJ2-7, the V gene TRBV6-7, with a possible D match to TRBD1 (5 bases). TRBV6-7 is classed as an ORF, of uncertain function. V lost 7 bases and J lost 3, with 7 bases in between. This CDR3 contains 11 residues. CDR3 in amino acids: CASTGLYEQYF. The CDR3 DNA reads TGTGCCAGCACAGGGCTCTACGAGCAGTACTTC.

The rearrangement joins TRBV19 to TRBJ2-4; no reliable D call. Germline lookup yields CDR1 LNHDA and CDR2 SQIVND (reference sequence). Trimming shortened V by 1 base and J by 12 bases, and 7 bases separated the two germline ends. The CDR3 is made up of 11 amino acids. CDR3 residues: CASSIVGYQYF. DNA of the CDR3: TGTGCCAGTAGTATAGTGGGATATCAGTACTTC.

This clone was seen more than once but under ten times. The CDR3 reads CASLSSGNEQFF. As DNA, the CDR3 is TGTGCCAGTCTATCATCGGGCAATGAGCAGTTCTTC. The chain uses TRBV6-8 and TRBJ2-1, with D uncertain. The CDR3 runs to 12 residues. Germline-derived CDR1 and CDR2 are MNHGY and SAAAGT. V lost 9 bases, J lost 6 bases, and 12 bases lay in between.

This clone was observed once. J is TRBJ2-2 and V is TRBV18; D gene unclear. V was pared by 4 bases and J by 0 bases, with 9 bases between. The CDR3 extends over 15 amino acids. Per germline, CDR1 KGHSH and CDR2 LQKENI. The CDR3 is CASSLVETNTGELFF. The CDR3 region has the DNA TGTGCCAGCTCACTGGTAGAAACGAACACCGGGGAGCTGTTTTTT.

By its share, this clone is medium-sized. V usage is TRBV11-3 and J usage is TRBJ2-1; D perhaps matches TRBD1 (6 bases). Germline V gene sequence: CDR1 SGHNT, CDR2 YENEEA. The CDR3 extends over 16 amino acids. The germline V and J ends were trimmed by 2 bases and 8 bases, with 19 bases remaining between them. CDR3: CASSLIGGDASDEQFF. The CDR3 region has the DNA TGTGCCAGCAGCTTAATAGGGGGTGACGCTTCGGATGAGCAGTTCTTC.